Listed below are T cell receptor beta chains from one sample, sequenced in a study of shared clonotypes between healthy human individuals. Produced via immunoSEQ multiplex PCR; TCRdb's table is partial and in-frame only. The sample carries some 980,000 clones, less than 85% recorded once. Sequenced sample: memory CD4+ T cells sorted from blood. The origin of the receptors is a man younger than 35 in good health. CDR3s include the opening cysteine and the closing phenylalanine or tryptophan. The D gene is left open where the match is weak. Size tells how often a clone was seen (once, few, many) or the class of an expanded clone, and some rows leave it out.

V gene: TRBV7-8
J gene: TRBJ2-3
clone size: -
D gene: -
CDR3 DNA: TGTGCCAGCAGCTGGCTGGGGCGAGATACGCAGTATTTT
CDR3 protein: CASSWLGRDTQYF

V gene: TRBV9
J gene: TRBJ2-3
clone size: many
D gene: -
CDR3 DNA: TGTGCCAGCAGCGTAGGAGGGACTTTTACAGATACGCAGTATTTT
CDR3 protein: CASSVGGTFTDTQYF

V gene: TRBV9
J gene: TRBJ1-2
clone size: -
D gene: -
CDR3 DNA: TGTGCCAGCAGCACTACAGGGCTGGCTGGCTACACCTTC
CDR3 protein: CASSTTGLAGYTF

V gene: TRBV19
J gene: TRBJ2-7
clone size: -
D gene: TRBD1
CDR3 DNA: TGTGCCAGCTCCGGACCGGGACAGGGAACCTACGAGCAGTACTTC
CDR3 protein: CASSGPGQGTYEQYF

V gene: TRBV11-3
J gene: TRBJ1-2
clone size: -
D gene: -
CDR3 DNA: TGTGCCAGCAGCCCCCGGACAGATCTTCCCTATGGCTACACCTTC
CDR3 protein: CASSPRTDLPYGYTF

V gene: TRBV28
J gene: TRBJ1-2
clone size: -
D gene: TRBD1
CDR3 DNA: TGTGCCAGCAGATTCCGGGGACAGGGGGGAGGCTACACCTTC
CDR3 protein: CASRFRGQGGGYTF

V gene: TRBV5-4
J gene: TRBJ2-2
clone size: -
D gene: TRBD2
CDR3 DNA: TGTGCCAGCAGCCCTAGCGGGATCAACACCGGGGAGCTGTTTTTT
CDR3 protein: CASSPSGINTGELFF

V gene: TRBV5-6
J gene: TRBJ2-7
clone size: -
D gene: TRBD1
CDR3 DNA: TGTGCCAGCAGCCTTATGGACAGGGGGTACGAGCAGTACTTC
CDR3 protein: CASSLMDRGYEQYF

V gene: TRBV7-9
J gene: TRBJ2-1
clone size: -
D gene: TRBD2
CDR3 DNA: TGTGCCAGCAGCGCTAGACTAGCGGGGAACAATGAGCAGTTCTTC
CDR3 protein: CASSARLAGNNEQFF

V gene: TRBV10-3
J gene: TRBJ2-3
clone size: -
D gene: TRBD2
CDR3 DNA: TGTGCCATCAGTGAGATGGGACTAGCGACAGATACGCAGTATTTT
CDR3 protein: CAISEMGLATDTQYF

V gene: TRBV7-2
J gene: TRBJ2-3
clone size: -
D gene: -
CDR3 DNA: TGTGCCAGCAGCTTAGCGGGGATGATAGATACGCAGTATTTT
CDR3 protein: CASSLAGMIDTQYF

V gene: TRBV4-1
J gene: TRBJ2-5
clone size: -
D gene: TRBD1
CDR3 DNA: TGCGCCAGCAGCCAGGGAACGGCACAGGGGGCACGAGAGACCCAGTACTTC
CDR3 protein: CASSQGTAQGARETQYF

V gene: TRBV28
J gene: TRBJ2-5
clone size: -
D gene: TRBD2
CDR3 DNA: TGTGCCAGCAGTTCGGGAGGGCAAGAGACCCAGTACTTC
CDR3 protein: CASSSGGQETQYF

V gene: TRBV5-1
J gene: TRBJ2-1
clone size: -
D gene: -
CDR3 DNA: TGCGCCAGCAGCCCCGGAAGGGTGGGTGAGCAGTTCTTC
CDR3 protein: CASSPGRVGEQFF

V gene: TRBV2
J gene: TRBJ2-1
clone size: -
D gene: -
CDR3 DNA: TGTGCCAGCAGGGGCGGGACTGGGGATCGGTTGGAGCAGTTCTTC
CDR3 protein: CASRGGTGDRLEQFF

V gene: TRBV7-9
J gene: TRBJ1-5
clone size: -
D gene: -
CDR3 DNA: TGTGCCAGCAGCAGGGGGGGCCCCCTTAGCAATCAGCCCCAGCATTTT
CDR3 protein: CASSRGGPLSNQPQHF

V gene: TRBV6-1
J gene: TRBJ1-5
clone size: many
D gene: -
CDR3 DNA: TGTGCCAGCAGTAAAGCGGGGTTGCAGGGTAGCAATCAGCCCCAGCATTTT
CDR3 protein: CASSKAGLQGSNQPQHF

V gene: TRBV10-3
J gene: TRBJ2-7
clone size: -
D gene: -
CDR3 DNA: TGTGCCATCACAGGCTCCGCCGGCAGGGAAGCCTACGAGCAGTACTTC
CDR3 protein: CAITGSAGREAYEQYF

V gene: TRBV10-1
J gene: TRBJ2-5
clone size: -
D gene: -
CDR3 DNA: TGCGCCAGCAGTGATGGCACAGCCCAAGAGACCCAGTACTTC
CDR3 protein: CASSDGTAQETQYF

V gene: TRBV5-1
J gene: TRBJ2-7
clone size: once
D gene: TRBD1
CDR3 DNA: TGCGCCAGCAGCTTGCAGCCCGGGACAGGCCGCTACGAGCAGTACTTC
CDR3 protein: CASSLQPGTGRYEQYF

V gene: TRBV4-2
J gene: TRBJ2-7
clone size: few
D gene: TRBD1
CDR3 DNA: TGTGCCAGCAGCCAAGAGGACAGGACATACGAGCAGTACTTC
CDR3 protein: CASSQEDRTYEQYF

V gene: TRBV11-2
J gene: TRBJ1-1
clone size: -
D gene: -
CDR3 DNA: TGTGCCAGCAGCTTAGCGGGGGGAGGCACTGAAGCTTTCTTT
CDR3 protein: CASSLAGGGTEAFF

V gene: TRBV9
J gene: TRBJ1-6
clone size: once
D gene: -
CDR3 DNA: TGTGCCAGCAGCGTAGTACTGGCTTCACCCCTCCACTTT
CDR3 protein: CASSVVLASPLHF